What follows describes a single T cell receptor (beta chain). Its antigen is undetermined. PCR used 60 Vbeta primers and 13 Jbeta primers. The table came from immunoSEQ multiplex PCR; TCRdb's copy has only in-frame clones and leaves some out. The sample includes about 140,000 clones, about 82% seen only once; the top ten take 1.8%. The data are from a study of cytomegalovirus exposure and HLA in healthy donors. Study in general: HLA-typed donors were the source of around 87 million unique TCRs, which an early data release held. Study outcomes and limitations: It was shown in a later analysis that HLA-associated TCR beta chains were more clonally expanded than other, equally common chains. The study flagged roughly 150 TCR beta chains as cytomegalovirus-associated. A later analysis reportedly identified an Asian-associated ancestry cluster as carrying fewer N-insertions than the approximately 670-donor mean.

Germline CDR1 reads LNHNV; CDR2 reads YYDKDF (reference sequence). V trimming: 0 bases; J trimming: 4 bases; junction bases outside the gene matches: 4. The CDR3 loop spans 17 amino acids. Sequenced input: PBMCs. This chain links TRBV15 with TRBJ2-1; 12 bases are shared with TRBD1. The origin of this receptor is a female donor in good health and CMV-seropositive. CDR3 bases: TGTGCCACCAGCAGAGACAAGGGACAGGGGGCGTACAATGAGCAGTTCTTC. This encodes CATSRDKGQGAYNEQFF.